This TCR beta chain was documented in a study of identical twins. Using its own MiXCR run on the 5' RACE reads, TCRdb lists one record per CDR3 protein. The data contain 1.5 million or so distinct CDR3 sequences, around 33% of them singletons. This clonotype was detected only a few times. Between the trimmed V and J ends, which lost 0 bases and 6 bases, there was a span of 12 bases. Germline CDR1 SGHRS, CDR2 YFSETQ. This CDR3 is built from 14 residues. Sequencing was performed on cord blood. V is TRBV5-1 and J is TRBJ1-2; TRBD1 might be the D (5 bases). This TCR derives from a newborn girl in good health. CDR3 in DNA: TGCGCCAGCAGCTTGGCCAAGACAGAAAATGGCTACACCTTC. Translation: CASSLAKTENGYTF.